These 25 T cell receptor beta chains share one sample of origin, sequenced in a study of human T cells and chemical hapten exposure. The time point denotes: patch test 1, 2 weeks after DPC sensitization. Sample treatment: therapeutic diphenylcyclopropenone sensitization with weekly scalp DPC. TCRdb passed the RACE reads through MiXCR, listing each CDR3 protein once. The sample holds about 340,000 distinct CDR3 sequences; roughly 6.9% are singletons and the top ten take 7.5% to 9%. The starting material was whole blood, obtained in connection with sensitization to the hapten diphenylcyclopropenone (DPC). The receptors were sampled from a woman between 18 and 29 years old with alopecia areata. Some clones in this sample may be carry-over from other donors' samples.

This chain uses TRBV20-1 with TRBJ2-5; tentative D call: TRBD2 (6 bases). CDR3 length: 15 amino acids. Trimming pared 3 bases from V and 0 bases from J, leaving 14 bases between. The V gene's germline CDR1 is DFQATT and CDR2 SNEGSKA (reference sequence). The CDR3 sequence: CSASLFGGYQETQYF. DNA of the CDR3: TGCAGTGCTAGTCTTTTCGGGGGATACCAAGAGACCCAGTACTTC.

This clonotype was detected ten times or more. CDR3 region: CSGMGQGAYEQYF. Written as DNA, the CDR3 is TGCAGCGGTATGGGACAGGGGGCCTACGAGCAGTACTTC. The J gene is TRBJ2-7, the V gene TRBV29-1; 11 bases agree with TRBD1. The CDR3 totals 13 residues. J gave up 2 bases and V 7 bases, and 4 bases lay outside the gene matches. CDR1 and CDR2 from the germline V gene are SQVTM and ANQGSEA.

This clonotype showed up just a few times. V is TRBV6-2 or TRBV6-3 and J is TRBJ2-7, with D possibly being TRBD1 (6 bases). V was cut by 6 bases and J by 0 bases, with 12 bases left in between. The CDR3 covers 14 residues. Germline V lookup: CDR1 MNHEY, CDR2 SVGEGT. DNA for the CDR3: TGTGCCAGCAGAGGACGGGACATCTCCTACGAGCAGTACTTC. It specifies CASRGRDISYEQYF.

CDR3 in amino acids: CASSQQGMDSNQPQHF. CDR3 nucleotide sequence: TGTGCCAGCAGCCAACAGGGTATGGATAGCAATCAGCCCCAGCATTTT. The chain joins TRBV5-4 to TRBJ1-5; D may be TRBD1 (6 bases). The germline CDR1 and CDR2 sequences are SGHNT and YYREEE (reference sequence). This CDR3 region has 16 residues. V was trimmed by 4 bases and J by 0 bases, leaving 14 bases between them.

This clonotype was seen only a few times. The chain carries TRBV29-1 and TRBJ2-7, with 7 bases identical to TRBD1. The CDR3 is 11 amino acids. V dropped 7 bases and J dropped 4; count of bases not matched to a gene: 4. In germline, CDR1 is SQVTM, CDR2 ANQGSEA. The CDR3 DNA reads TGCAGCGGGAAACAGGGGTACGAGCAGTACTTC. Translated: CSGKQGYEQYF.

This clonotype occurred a few times. V gene TRBV11-2 combines with J gene TRBJ1-1; D might be TRBD1 (6 bases). CDR1 and CDR2 (germline): SGHAT, FQNNGV. The CDR3 covers 15 residues. Deletions cut 5 bases from V and 1 base from J, with 14 bases between. CDR3 sequence reads: CASSIPGHQNTEAFF. The CDR3 DNA sequence: TGTGCCAGCAGCATTCCGGGACATCAGAACACTGAAGCTTTCTTT.

CDR3: CASSLQGSTYNEQFF. CDR3 sequence (DNA): TGTGCCAGCAGTCTTCAGGGGTCCACGTACAATGAGCAGTTCTTC. V usage is TRBV12-3 or TRBV12-4 and J usage is TRBJ2-1; D perhaps matches TRBD1 (6 bases). This CDR3 has 15 amino acids. The V end lost 5 bases, the J end lost 4 bases, and 15 bases lay between the germline ends.

This clonotype was seen only a few times. Possible read error: a much larger clone is one base away. The chain's CDR3 is CASSQTERGGPVTQYF. As DNA, the CDR3 is TGTGCCAGCAGCCAAACGGAGCGGGGGGGCCCAGTTACGCAGTATTTT. The V gene is TRBV14, the J gene TRBJ2-3; TRBD2 aligns across 10 bases. The V segment lost 2 bases and the J segment 8 bases; nucleotides outside the gene matches: 10. Germline V gene data show CDR1 as SGHDN and CDR2 as FVKESK. The CDR3 is made up of 16 amino acids.

The rearrangement uses TRBV28 and TRBJ2-7; TRBD2 might be the D (5 bases). Germline V gene lookup returns CDR1 MDHEN and CDR2 SYDVKM. The CDR3 consists of 14 residues. The germline V and J ends were trimmed by 11 bases and 7 bases, with 24 bases remaining between them. CDR3 nucleotide sequence: TGTGCCGTACAAAATACCGGACTTCTGAGGGAGCAGTACTTC. This translates into CAVQNTGLLREQYF.

This clonotype turned up a few times. The chain recombines TRBV3-1 with TRBJ2-3; D is possibly TRBD2 (6 bases). CDR3 length: 16 amino acids. Per the germline V gene, CDR1 is LGHDT and CDR2 is YNNKEL (reference sequence). Trimming took off 4 bases at V and 1 base at J, with 15 bases between the two ends. CDR3 in DNA: TGTGCCAGCAGCCTATTTGGACTATCCCGCACAGATACGCAGTATTTT. Its translation is CASSLFGLSRTDTQYF.

This clonotype occurred many times. V is TRBV6-2 or TRBV6-3 and J is TRBJ1-1; no clear D. The CDR3 contains 13 residues. Germline loops: CDR1 MNHEY, CDR2 SVGEGT. Trimming cost V 2 bases and J 10 bases, with 14 bases left between them. CDR3 coding DNA: TGTGCCAGCAGTTACGGCCAGTCTTTGGGAGCTTTCTTT. Protein sequence: CASSYGQSLGAFF.

V gene TRBV6-6 combines with J gene TRBJ2-5, with 8 bases fitting TRBD2. CDR3 length equals 16 residues. CDR1 is MNHNY, CDR2 SVGAGI, per germline (reference sequence). V lost 5 bases to trimming and J lost 4 bases; unmatched junction nucleotides: 12. CDR3 DNA: TGTGCCAGCAGTCCCCCCGAGTTAGCGGGGATAGAGACCCAGTACTTC. Protein product: CASSPPELAGIETQYF.

V and J are TRBV14 and TRBJ2-7, with 14 bases lining up with TRBD2. The length of the CDR3 is 17 residues. With 0 bases clipped from V and 2 bases from J, the junction kept 3 bases outside the gene matches. Germline-derived CDR1 and CDR2 are SGHDN and FVKESK. CDR3 in DNA: TGTGCCAGCAGCCAAGATACGGGACTAGCGGGGGCCTACGAGCAGTACTTC. Amino acid sequence: CASSQDTGLAGAYEQYF.

This chain links TRBV6-6 with TRBJ1-2; D remains unclear. Germline-derived CDR1 and CDR2 are MNHNY and SVGAGI (reference sequence). V was pared by 7 bases and J by 0 bases, with 18 bases between. This CDR3 spans 16 amino acids. The CDR3 here is CASINFSWAPNYGYTF. As DNA, the CDR3 is TGTGCCAGCATAAATTTTTCATGGGCCCCTAACTATGGCTACACCTTC.

The V and J genes are TRBV11-2 and TRBJ1-4; D remains ambiguous. The germline gives CDR1 SGHAT, CDR2 FQNNGV. Trimming took off 5 bases at V and 8 bases at J, with 15 bases between the two ends. The CDR3 covers 14 residues. The CDR3 DNA sequence: TGTGCCAGCAGCCCCCGGGAGTTTGGGGAAAAACTGTTTTTT. It translates to CASSPREFGEKLFF.

This clonotype was found a few times. CDR3 in amino acids: CSVDSTTGPYGYTF. The CDR3 DNA is TGCAGCGTTGATAGTACGACAGGACCTTATGGCTACACCTTC. This sequence joins TRBV29-1 and TRBJ1-2; possibly TRBD1 for D (6 bases). With 3 bases removed from V and 5 bases from J, the gap between germline ends came to 16 bases. CDR1 is SQVTM, CDR2 ANQGSEA, per germline. The CDR3 sequence is 14 residues long.

The chain uses TRBV5-1 and TRBJ2-3; the D is unclear. CDR3 length: 14 amino acids. Germline-derived CDR1 and CDR2 are SGHRS and YFSETQ. V was shortened by 2 bases and J by 2 bases, with 9 bases between the two germline ends. CDR3 bases: TGCGCCAGCAGCTTAGCATTACCCACAGATACGCAGTATTTT. This codes for CASSLALPTDTQYF.

This clonotype was recorded at least ten times. The chain employs TRBV29-1 and TRBJ2-1; 10 bases are a match to TRBD1. Unmatched junction bases numbered 12, after V lost 7 bases and J lost 6 bases. Per the germline V gene, CDR1 is SQVTM and CDR2 is ANQGSEA. The CDR3 spans 15 residues. The CDR3 loop reads CSAGGTGETVNEQFF. CDR3 bases: TGCAGCGCAGGAGGGACAGGGGAAACCGTCAATGAGCAGTTCTTC.

This clonotype was recorded many times. The chain links TRBV5-1 to TRBJ2-3; TRBD1 is a possible D gene (6 bases). CDR3 size: 13 residues. CDR1 SGHRS and CDR2 YFSETQ come from the germline V gene. V lost 5 bases to trimming and J lost 5 bases, with 12 bases between them. CDR3 coding DNA: TGCGCCAGCAGAAACAGGGTCGGAGATACGCAGTATTTT. Translation gives CASRNRVGDTQYF.

The chain uses TRBV7-2 and TRBJ1-2; 12 nucleotides match TRBD1. The CDR3 spans 16 residues. Germline V gives CDR1 SGHTA, CDR2 FQGNSA. Trimming took 5 bases from V and 7 from J; bases not matched to a gene: 11. The CDR3 DNA follows: TGTGCCAGCAGCCTCCCGGCCGGGACAGGGGGCGGTGGCTACACCTTC. Encoded protein: CASSLPAGTGGGGYTF.

V usage is TRBV10-3 and J usage is TRBJ2-7; 9 bases agree with TRBD1. This CDR3 is built from 15 residues. Trimming took 6 bases from V and 5 from J; bases not matched to a gene: 11. Germline CDR1 ENHRY, CDR2 SYGVKD. Here the CDR3 DNA reads TGTGCCATCAGAACTTCCGGGACAGGGAAGGACGAGCAGTACTTC. The encoded protein is CAIRTSGTGKDEQYF.

This clonotype showed up just a few times. V is TRBV25-1 and J is TRBJ1-1, with D maybe TRBD1 (6 bases). The CDR3 loop spans 17 amino acids. CDR1 is MGHDK, CDR2 SYGVNS, per germline. V was shortened by 1 base and J by 5 bases, with 20 bases between the two germline ends. In DNA, the CDR3 is TGTGCCAGCAGTGAATTTTATCCCGGTCAGGGGAAGACTGAAGCTTTCTTT. This sequence encodes CASSEFYPGQGKTEAFF.

This clonotype was recorded at least ten times. The V call is TRBV6-2 or TRBV6-3, the J call TRBJ2-3, with TRBD2 matching 7 bases. Germline CDR1 is MNHEY and CDR2 is SVGEGT. CDR3 length equals 15 residues. V was pared by 10 bases and J by 1 base, with 11 bases of the junction left unmatched. The CDR3 region is CATSPGGGRTDTQYF. The CDR3 DNA sequence: TGTGCCACCTCACCGGGCGGGGGTCGCACAGATACGCAGTATTTT.

This clonotype was counted at least ten times. This chain links TRBV10-3 with TRBJ2-7; D is perhaps TRBD2 (5 bases). Germline V lookup: CDR1 ENHRY, CDR2 SYGVKD. This CDR3 has 13 amino acids. Deletions cut 6 bases from V and 5 bases from J, with 14 bases between. CDR3: CAIRTSLGNEQYF. In DNA form, the CDR3 reads TGTGCCATCAGAACCTCACTAGGGAACGAGCAGTACTTC.

In this sample, this clonotype turned up a few times. This chain uses TRBV12-3 or TRBV12-4 with TRBJ2-7, with D tentatively TRBD1 (6 bases). The CDR3 runs 12 residues. V was shortened by 6 bases and J by 6 bases, with 12 bases between the two germline ends. DNA for the CDR3: TGTGCCAGCAGGAGCAGGGGTTCCGAGCAGTACTTC. Its protein product is CASRSRGSEQYF.